The clone carrying this T cell receptor (beta chain) has only one observation. Its antigen is unknown. This record comes from a study of siplizumab effects on memory and regulatory T cells. Data came from immunoSEQ multiplex PCR; TCRdb stores just in-frame clones and leaves some out. Counted here are about 100,000 clones, about 94% occurring once; the ten biggest clones make up about 1.2%. CDR3 length: 18 residues. Germline CDR1 reads MNHEY; CDR2 reads SMNVEV (reference sequence). The junction had 9 bases not matched to a gene; V was cut back by 5 bases and J by 0 bases. Study conclusions and caveats: Versus about 26% in controls, the mappable alloreactive CD4+ clones averaged roughly 68% Treg-derived with siplizumab. Of the proliferating CD4+ or CD8+ clones, roughly 75-96% lacked a naive or memory phenotype that could be assigned. Suppressive capability of dividing Tregs from siplizumab cultures went unverified. A minor fraction of alloreactive clones, and no more, mapped to unstimulated subsets.

Sequenced sample: non-Treg CD4+ T cells sorted from blood. The TCR originated in a human donor in good health. The chain uses TRBV27 and TRBJ2-4, with 11 bases identical to TRBD2. Written as DNA, the CDR3 is TGTGCCAGCAGTGAGACTAGCGGGGACCTCATAGCCAAAAACATTCAGTACTTC. It specifies CASSETSGDLIAKNIQYF.